The 28 T cell receptor beta chains reported below all come from one sample, sequenced in a study of vaccination and CD4 T cells after COVID-19. As for treatment: approximately 9-day PBMC culture with coronavirus spike peptide pools or control peptides (ViraFEST assay). Sequence data for DNA of cultured CD4+ T cells were generated by the Oncomine TCR Beta short-read assay. MiXCR, run by TCRdb on the PCR reads, gives a single entry per CDR3 protein. This table holds under 25,000 distinct CDR3 sequences, roughly 50% found once. These receptors' antigens are unknown. Material for sequencing was cultured CD4+ T cells from blood. Source of these receptors: a human donor with COVID-19.

The chain combines TRBV29-1 with TRBJ2-3, with D unresolved. Germline-derived CDR1 and CDR2 are SQVTM and ANQGSEA. There are 12 residues in the CDR3. Trimming pared 4 bases from V and 2 bases from J, leaving 7 bases between. CDR3 nucleotides: TGCAGCGTTGTTCCTGCCACAGATACGCAGTATTTT. It specifies CSVVPATDTQYF.

The chain combines TRBV6-1 with TRBJ2-7; TRBD1 agrees at 7 bases. This CDR3 is 14 amino acids long. The junction had 6 bases not matched to a gene; V was cut back by 5 bases and J by 2 bases. Germline V CDR1 and CDR2: MNHNS, SASEGT. The CDR3 coding sequence is TGTGCCAGCAGTCTAGGGACAGTAGCCTACGAGCAGTACTTC. Protein sequence: CASSLGTVAYEQYF.

The table lists this clonotype with a few counts. The gene calls are TRBV6-2 or TRBV6-3 and TRBJ2-7; D is possibly TRBD2 (5 bases). The CDR3 contains 13 residues. With 0 bases removed from V and 5 bases from J, the gap between germline ends came to 8 bases. Germline CDR1 is MNHEY and CDR2 is SVGEGT. The CDR3 region is CASSYSGVDEQYF. CDR3 nucleotide sequence: TGTGCCAGCAGTTACTCGGGAGTCGACGAGCAGTACTTC.

The gene calls are TRBV28 and TRBJ2-3; D unresolved. V was trimmed by 3 bases and J by 0 bases, leaving 10 bases between them. CDR3 length equals 15 residues. Germline CDR1 reads MDHEN; CDR2 reads SYDVKM. Here the CDR3 reads CASSLTPDSTDTQYF. The DNA of the CDR3 is TGTGCCAGCAGTTTGACCCCGGACAGCACAGATACGCAGTATTTT.

This clonotype was seen a few times. The J gene is TRBJ1-5, the V gene TRBV30, with 7 bases identical to TRBD1. Germline CDR1 GTSNPN, CDR2 SVGIG (reference sequence). The V gene end was trimmed by 5 bases and the J gene end by 1 base; junction bases not matched to a gene: 8. The CDR3 covers 15 residues. DNA for the CDR3: TGTGCCTGGGAAAAACACAGGGGAAGCAATCAGCCCCAGCATTTT. Translating it yields CAWEKHRGSNQPQHF. Filled out from reference TRBV30 and TRBJ1-5, the complete variable domain reads SQTIHQWPATLVQPVGSPLSLECTVEGTSNPNLYWYRQAAGRGLQLLFYSVGIGQISSEVPQNLSASRPQDRQFILSSKKLLLSDSGFYLCAWEKHRGSNQPQHFGDGTRLSIL.

This chain uses TRBV28 with TRBJ2-7; 7 nucleotides align to TRBD1. Germline lookup yields CDR1 MDHEN and CDR2 SYDVKM. CDR3 length: 13 residues. Trimming took 8 bases from V and 0 from J; bases not matched to a gene: 4. CDR3 in amino acids: CASAGTASYEQYF. CDR3 in DNA: TGTGCCAGCGCCGGGACAGCCTCCTACGAGCAGTACTTC.

V usage is TRBV19 and J usage is TRBJ2-7; D is ambiguous. V lost 3 bases and J lost 3, with 12 bases in between. CDR1 LNHDA and CDR2 SQIVND come from the germline V gene (reference sequence). The CDR3 totals 14 residues. The CDR3 loop reads CASSMSWARYEQYF. CDR3 DNA sequence: TGTGCCAGTAGTATGTCATGGGCGCGCTACGAGCAGTACTTC.

This chain joins TRBV20-1 and TRBJ1-1; no definite D call. The V and J ends lost 7 bases and 0 bases respectively, with 15 bases between them. Germline assignment: CDR1 DFQATT and CDR2 SNEGSKA (reference sequence). CDR3 length: 14 residues. CDR3 DNA: TGCAGTGTCAGTACCACGAAAATGAACACTGAAGCTTTCTTT. This gives the protein CSVSTTKMNTEAFF.

The gene calls are TRBV6-1 and TRBJ1-2, with 7 positions matching TRBD1. CDR1 and CDR2 (germline): MNHNS, SASEGT. Germline trimming cut 5 bases from V and 0 bases from J; bases unmatched to any gene: 18. The CDR3 sequence is 19 residues long. The CDR3 loop is CASSRWLGSGQSANYGYTF. The CDR3 bases are TGTGCCAGCAGTCGTTGGCTAGGGTCGGGACAGTCAGCTAACTATGGCTACACCTTC.

V and J are TRBV6-4 and TRBJ2-1, with D perhaps TRBD1 (6 bases). Germline CDR1 and CDR2: MRHNA and SNTAGT. This CDR3 is built from 15 residues. Trimming removed 0 bases from V and 4 bases from J, with 10 bases in between. This CDR3 reads CASSDSGAAYNEQFF. In DNA, the CDR3 is TGTGCCAGCAGTGACTCGGGGGCCGCGTACAATGAGCAGTTCTTC.

This clonotype was observed a handful of times. The chain carries TRBV30 and TRBJ1-2, with D perhaps TRBD1 (5 bases). There are 13 residues in the CDR3. V lost 4 bases to trimming and J lost 6 bases, with 15 bases between them. The germline V gene has CDR1 GTSNPN and CDR2 SVGIG (reference sequence). The CDR3 sequence is CAWNPGPGDGYTF. Here the CDR3 DNA reads TGTGCCTGGAACCCGGGACCAGGCGATGGCTACACCTTC.

V is TRBV7-2 and J is TRBJ1-1, with D unclear. The CDR3 is 14 residues long. Germline-derived CDR1 and CDR2 are SGHTA and FQGNSA. The ends were cut back, 3 bases at V and 1 base at J, with 9 bases in the middle. The chain's CDR3 is CASSFMGWNTEAFF. The CDR3 DNA reads TGTGCCAGCAGCTTCATGGGGTGGAACACTGAAGCTTTCTTT.

This clonotype has just a few counts. The chain carries TRBV20-1 and TRBJ2-2, with D hard to call. Germline V gene lookup returns CDR1 DFQATT and CDR2 SNEGSKA (reference sequence). The CDR3 is 14 amino acids. The V end lost 6 bases, the J end lost 0 bases, and 11 bases lay between the germline ends. The CDR3 region has the DNA TGCAGTGCCCCGTTATTCGCGAACACCGGGGAGCTGTTTTTT. Its protein is CSAPLFANTGELFF.

This chain uses TRBV20-1 with TRBJ2-3; maybe TRBD2 (7 bases). Trimming removed 1 base from V and 10 bases from J, with 21 bases in between. Germline CDR1 and CDR2: DFQATT and SNEGSKA (reference sequence). This CDR3 has 15 residues. The CDR3 region has the DNA TGCAGTGCTAGAGTGGAAACGGGGGGCGGCTTGGCGCAGTATTTT. Its translation: CSARVETGGGLAQYF.

The chain employs TRBV6-1 and TRBJ1-2; 8 bases are shared with TRBD1. The CDR3 has 14 amino acids. Germline-derived CDR1 and CDR2 are MNHNS and SASEGT. J lost 5 bases, V lost 6 bases, and 8 bases had no gene match. The CDR3 DNA is TGTGCCAGCAGATATAGGACAGGGATGTATGGCTACACCTTC. Encoded protein: CASRYRTGMYGYTF.

This clonotype was detected only a few times. CDR3 sequence: CASSLVEANYGYTF. In nucleotides, the CDR3 is TGTGCCAGCAGCTTAGTCGAGGCTAACTATGGCTACACCTTC. The rearrangement links TRBV7-2 to TRBJ1-2, with D unresolved. The germline V and J ends were trimmed by 1 base and 0 bases, with 6 bases remaining between them. This CDR3 contains 14 residues. Germline V lookup: CDR1 SGHTA, CDR2 FQGNSA.

The chain recombines TRBV20-1 with TRBJ2-3; 8 bases are shared with TRBD1. Per germline, CDR1 DFQATT and CDR2 SNEGSKA (reference sequence). There are 15 residues in the CDR3. After removal of 6 bases from V and 1 base from J, the junction contained 9 bases not matched to a gene. In DNA, the CDR3 is TGCAGTGCACACAGGGGGTGGGGAGGCACAGATACGCAGTATTTT. Its translation: CSAHRGWGGTDTQYF.

The CDR3 region is CASSPGDSTNYGYTF. The DNA for the CDR3 is TGTGCCAGCAGTCCCGGGGACAGCACTAACTATGGCTACACCTTC. The rearrangement joins TRBV27 to TRBJ1-2, with TRBD1 identical over 7 bases. CDR3 length: 15 amino acids. The trim removed 5 bases at V and 0 bases at J, leaving 6 bases unmatched. Per the germline V gene, CDR1 is MNHEY and CDR2 is SMNVEV (reference sequence).

The chain employs TRBV20-1 and TRBJ1-6; D is possibly TRBD1 (6 bases). V was cut by 3 bases and J by 5 bases, with 14 bases left in between. This CDR3 is 15 amino acids long. CDR1 is DFQATT and CDR2 is SNEGSKA in the germline V gene (reference sequence). In nucleotides, the CDR3 is TGCAGTGCTAGTTCCTCGACAGGTCATAATTCACCCCTCCACTTT. This sequence encodes CSASSSTGHNSPLHF.

The chain joins TRBV29-1 to TRBJ2-5, with 9 bases identical to TRBD2. The CDR3 extends over 12 amino acids. V lost 7 bases, J lost 1 base, and 1 base stayed unmatched. The germline gives CDR1 SQVTM, CDR2 ANQGSEA. The CDR3 DNA sequence: TGCAGCGCGACTAGCGGCCAAGAGACCCAGTACTTC. It yields the protein CSATSGQETQYF.

This clonotype has just a few counts. The V call is TRBV15, the J call TRBJ1-5, with D perhaps matching TRBD1 (5 bases). Germline V gives CDR1 LNHNV, CDR2 YYDKDF (reference sequence). The CDR3 extends over 17 amino acids. Trimming left V 4 bases short and J 3 bases short, with 19 bases between. CDR3 in DNA: TGTGCCACCAGCAAAGGGGTGAGCGCCTCTAACAATCAGCCCCAGCATTTT. It is translated as CATSKGVSASNNQPQHF.

A few counts support this clonotype. The J gene is TRBJ2-1, the V gene TRBV20-1; a possible D gene is TRBD1 (6 bases). The V gene lost 6 bases and the J gene lost 0 bases, with 12 bases spanning the gap. CDR1 is DFQATT, CDR2 SNEGSKA, per germline (reference sequence). The CDR3 has 14 residues. The CDR3 protein is CSANDRSSYNEQFF. CDR3 sequence (DNA): TGCAGTGCCAATGACAGGAGCTCCTACAATGAGCAGTTCTTC.

The chain is built from TRBV6-4 and TRBJ2-2, with TRBD2 as a possible D gene (5 bases). This CDR3 contains 14 residues. Germline lookup yields CDR1 MRHNA and CDR2 SNTAGT. V was clipped by 8 bases and J by 3 bases, with 13 bases between them. DNA of the CDR3: TGTGCCAGCCGCGGAGAGGGCCACACCGGGGAGCTGTTTTTT. Residues: CASRGEGHTGELFF.

This sequence joins TRBV6-1 and TRBJ1-6, with D perhaps matching TRBD1 (6 bases). CDR1 is MNHNS, CDR2 SASEGT, per germline. The CDR3 runs 10 residues. Trimming pared 10 bases from V and 16 bases from J, leaving 14 bases between. The chain's CDR3 is CATGTRELHF. The DNA for the CDR3 is TGTGCCACCGGGACAAGAGAGCTCCACTTT.

This clonotype was recorded only once. The chain employs TRBV5-1 and TRBJ1-1; 7 bases align to TRBD1. V lost 4 bases and J lost 0; bases outside the gene matches: 6. CDR1 is SGHRS and CDR2 is YFSETQ in the germline V gene. The length of the CDR3 is 15 residues. CDR3 loop: CASSAGTALNTEAFF. The CDR3 DNA reads as TGCGCCAGCAGCGCAGGGACAGCCTTGAACACTGAAGCTTTCTTT.

The chain couples TRBV7-9 to TRBJ2-7, with TRBD1 matching over 7 bases. CDR1 is SEHNR, CDR2 FQNEAQ, per germline (reference sequence). The CDR3 has 15 residues. J gave up 0 bases and V 5 bases, and 7 bases lay outside the gene matches. Here the CDR3 DNA reads TGTGCCAGCAGCACAGGGACAGTTAGCTCCTACGAGCAGTACTTC. Translated: CASSTGTVSSYEQYF.

This clonotype was recorded a few times. This chain connects TRBV7-3 to TRBJ1-1; D unresolved. V was cut by 5 bases and J by 3 bases, with 13 bases left in between. Germline CDR1 SGHTA, CDR2 FQGTGA. The CDR3 consists of 14 residues. The CDR3 DNA follows: TGTGCCAGCAGCCAGGACTGGCGATACACTGAAGCTTTCTTT. This gives the protein CASSQDWRYTEAFF.

This clonotype has only a few counts. The chain recombines TRBV6-1 with TRBJ1-2; D not resolved. Germline V lookup: CDR1 MNHNS, CDR2 SASEGT. CDR3 size: 11 residues. V lost 7 bases, J lost 5 bases, and 8 bases lay in between. CDR3 amino acids: CASTKGYGYTF. In DNA, the CDR3 is TGTGCCAGCACAAAAGGTTATGGCTACACCTTC.